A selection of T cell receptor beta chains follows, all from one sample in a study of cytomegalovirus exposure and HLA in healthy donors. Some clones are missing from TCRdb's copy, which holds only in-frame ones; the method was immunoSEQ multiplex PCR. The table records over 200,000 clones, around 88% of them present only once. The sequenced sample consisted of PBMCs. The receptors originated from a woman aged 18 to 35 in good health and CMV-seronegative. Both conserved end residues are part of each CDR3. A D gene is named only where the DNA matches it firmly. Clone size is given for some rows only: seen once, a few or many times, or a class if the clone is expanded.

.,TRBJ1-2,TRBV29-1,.,TGCAGCGTTGAAATCCCCCCAAAAGGCTACACCTTC,CSVEIPPKGYTF
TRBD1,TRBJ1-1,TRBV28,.,TGTGCCAGCAAATCCGGGAGGAGACAGGGGCTTACAGCTTTCTTT,CASKSGRRQGLTAFF
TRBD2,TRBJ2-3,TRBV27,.,TGTGCCAGCAGTTTATTTTCGCTCTCCCTACTAGCGGGAGGCCCCACAGATACGCAGTATTTT,CASSLFSLSLLAGGPTDTQYF
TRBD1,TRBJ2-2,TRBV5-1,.,TGCGCCAGCAGCTTGCGGGGACAGGGTTACACCGGGGAGCTGTTTTTT,CASSLRGQGYTGELFF
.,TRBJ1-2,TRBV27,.,TGTGCCAGCAGTCCCCTGTTAGAGCTCCTAAGGGAGGGCTACACCTTC,CASSPLLELLREGYTF
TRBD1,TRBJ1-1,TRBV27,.,TGTGCCAGCAGTTTAAAGTGGACAGGGACGAACACTGAAGCTTTCTTT,CASSLKWTGTNTEAFF
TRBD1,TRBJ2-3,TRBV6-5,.,TGTGCCAGCAGCCTACAGGGGGCTCTAACAGATACGCAGTATTTT,CASSLQGALTDTQYF
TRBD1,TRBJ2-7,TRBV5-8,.,TGTGCCAGCAGCGAACCGGGACAGGGTTCTGAAGAGCAGTACTTC,CASSEPGQGSEEQYF
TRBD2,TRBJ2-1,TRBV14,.,TGTGCCAGCAGCCAACAGGACGGGAGGGGGGTCTTC,CASSQQDGRGVF
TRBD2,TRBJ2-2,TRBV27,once,TGTGCCAGCACCCTTAGCGGGGGGACCGGGGAGCTGTTTTTT,CASTLSGGTGELFF
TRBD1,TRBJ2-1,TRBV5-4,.,TGTGCCAGCAGCTTGGGCGTTTCGGTAAGGACAGGGAGGTTCAATGAGCAGTTCTTC,CASSLGVSVRTGRFNEQFF
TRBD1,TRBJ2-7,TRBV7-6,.,TGTGCCAGCAGCACTCGGCAGACAGGGATCGGCGAGCAGTACTTC,CASSTRQTGIGEQYF
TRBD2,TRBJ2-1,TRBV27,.,TGTGCCAGCAGTTTATGGGATAGCGGGAGGGGGGGTGAGCAGTTCTTC,CASSLWDSGRGGEQFF
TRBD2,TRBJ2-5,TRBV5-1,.,TGCGCCAGCAGCTTGAGATCGGGAGGTATCCAAGAGACCCAGTACTTC,CASSLRSGGIQETQYF
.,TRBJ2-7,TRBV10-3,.,TGTGCCATCAGTGAGTCGAAGCATTTAGGGGGGGAGGAGCAGTACTTC,CAISESKHLGGEEQYF
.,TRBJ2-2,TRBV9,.,TGTGCCAGCAGCGTAGTCGGAGTGAACACCGGGGAGCTGTTTTTT,CASSVVGVNTGELFF
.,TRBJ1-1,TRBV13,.,TGTGCCAGCAGCTTAGATCCGGGGTGGCCGAACACTGAAGCTTTCTTT,CASSLDPGWPNTEAFF